This entry features one T cell receptor beta chain sequence. This clonotype was seen a few times. Its antigen remains undetermined. No quality values exist for individual bases; no much larger clone is one base distant. The entry originates in a study of T-cell memory formation after mild COVID-19 (dated by TCRdb to 2020 to 2022). For context, the study as a whole: TCR sequence clusters from the two donors were found to be largely donor specific. Two young, previously healthy adult volunteers, one female and one male, were included in the cohort. In a couple of donors, T-cell clones that expanded and contracted after mild COVID-19 were tracked by sequencing TCRalpha and TCRbeta repertoires over time.

PBMCs were isolated by Ficoll-Paque density gradient centrifugation. What the authors observed across the whole study: Clones contracting from day 15 to 85 had balanced CD4/CD8 phenotypes, while a second wave expanding from day 15 to 37 was biased towards CD4+. SARS-CoV-2 specificity of the second-wave clones peaking on day 37 was not confirmed. Some responding clones were detected in pre-infection memory, which suggested that pre-existing cross-reactive memory T cells had joined the SARS-CoV-2 response. The study included only a couple of mild cases, and larger cohorts that include severe cases with pre-infection samples were judged to be necessary. Contracting CD4+ clones were found mainly in CM and EM memory subsets, while CD8+ clones were enriched in EMRA.

Sequenced on an Illumina NovaSeq 6000. TCRalpha and TCRbeta cDNA libraries were constructed by 5'RACE with constant-segment primers, with sample barcodes and unique molecular identifiers being introduced. RNA was extracted from every sample with Trizol reagent. Library amplification was performed in two PCR steps, and a second sample barcode and Illumina TruSeq adapters were introduced in the second step. Libraries were sequenced on an Illumina NovaSeq with 2 x 150 bp paired-end reads. In the authors' own workflow: The reads were demultiplexed and collapsed into UMI-guided consensus sequences using migec v1.2.7. Using mixcr v2.1.11, UMI consensuses were aligned to TRA and TRB V and J templates and then assembled into clonotypes. Clonotypes were classified as expanded or contracted when called significant by both edgeR and NoisET, with noise models trained on biological replicates. For edgeR calls, a false discovery rate-adjusted p below 0.01 and a log2 fold-change threshold of 1 were applied. As an exploratory analysis of dynamics, max-normalized trajectories of the 1000 most abundant clonotypes were examined by PCA with hierarchical clustering. Each responding clone was given a CD4 or CD8 phenotype based on the CD4+ and CD8+ repertoires, which had been sequenced separately. In TCRdb, the public reads were trimmed at Q25 with fastp and aligned with MiXCR, with productive beta chains retained. Identical CDR3 protein sequences are pooled into one entry, listed with their most common genes and DNA. In this record, the V and J calls reflect TCRdb's handling and not the investigators' own analysis. For this sample there are 150,000 to 200,000 distinct CDR3 sequences; 11% appear just once. The ten largest make up approximately 3.4% of the sample.

CDR1 and CDR2 (DFQATT, SNEGSKA) derive from the germline V gene (reference sequence). Measured from the cysteine to the phenylalanine, the CDR3 is 14 residues long. The kept DNA is CDR3 alone, 42 bases in frame from the first base. At the junction V is shortened by 5 bases and J by 6 bases; bases outside the gene matches: 13. Source material: PBMCs or a T cell subset sorted from them (not recorded which). This chain joins TRBV20-1 to TRBJ2-7, with 7 junctional bases fitting TRBD1. This receptor was taken from a man aged 18 to 29 who had mild COVID-19 (a few samples of this study predate the infection). The sample titles of this study are shuffled in the database, so cell type and time point are left out; the donor was told from shared clones. The DNA sequence is given as TGCAGTGCTGTCCCCGGGACAGCCGCATCCGAGCAGTACTTC. Its translation is CSAVPGTAASEQYF.